What follows are 16 T cell receptor beta chains derived from one specimen sequenced in a study of blood T cell repertoires in COVID-19 (dated by TCRdb to 2018 to 2021). The library relied on the immunoSEQ multiplex PCR assay. What TCRdb holds here is the immuneACCESS table cut down to in-frame rearrangements. Part of the clones is not present; checked against another copy, under half of the missing clones reflect an unresolved V gene, and the others are unexplained. The table for this sample lists over 200,000 clones; about 90% of them were counted only once. The top ten clonotypes cover approximately 15% of the sample. Sample: PBMCs or T cells enriched from blood (not recorded which). The receptor set was obtained from a man aged 25 to 40 who had been exposed to COVID-19.

The V and J genes are TRBV4-2 and TRBJ2-5, with TRBD2 matching 11 bases. This CDR3 comprises 16 residues. Germline assignment: CDR1 LGHNA and CDR2 YNFKEQ. J was trimmed by 3 bases and V by 1 base; bases with no gene match: 4. CDR3 loop: CASSQGPGLAEETQYF. The DNA for the CDR3 is TGTGCCAGCAGCCAAGGCCCGGGACTAGCGGAAGAGACCCAGTACTTC.

The chain is built from TRBV5-6 and TRBJ1-5, with unresolved D. Germline CDR1 and CDR2: SGHDT and YYEEEE. The ends were cut back, 0 bases at V and 0 bases at J, with 7 bases in the middle. The CDR3 has 15 amino acids. The CDR3 here is CASSLAGISNQPQHF. CDR3 coding DNA: TGTGCCAGCAGCTTGGCCGGGATTAGCAATCAGCCCCAGCATTTT. Supplemented by reference TRBV5-6 and TRBJ1-5, the full variable domain reads DAGVTQSPTHLIKTRGQQVTLRCSPKSGHDTVSWYQQALGQGPQFIFQYYEEEERQRGNFPDRFSGHQFPNYSSELNVNALLLGDSALYLCASSLAGISNQPQHFGDGTRLSIL.

V and J are TRBV5-4 and TRBJ1-1, with D possibly TRBD1 on 5 matching bases. Germline-derived CDR1 and CDR2 are SGHNT and YYREEE (reference sequence). Trimming took off 0 bases at V and 1 base at J, with 13 bases between the two ends. This CDR3 is 16 amino acids long. The CDR3 bases are TGTGCCAGCAGCTTGGGGTTGGGGGGGAGGAACACTGAAGCTTTCTTT. This gives the protein CASSLGLGGRNTEAFF.

The chain is built from TRBV12-3 or TRBV12-4 and TRBJ1-1; D not resolved. The CDR3 consists of 13 residues. Trimming pared 1 base from V and 3 bases from J, leaving 6 bases between. The CDR3 loop is CASSLGQYTEAFF. CDR3 bases: TGTGCCAGCAGTTTAGGGCAATACACTGAAGCTTTCTTT.

This clone was recorded only once. CDR3 sequence: CAWSLSGETQYF. The CDR3 DNA reads as TGTGCCTGGAGTTTAAGCGGGGAGACCCAGTACTTC. The genes are TRBV30 and TRBJ2-5, with D perhaps TRBD2 (6 bases). Germline lookup yields CDR1 GTSNPN and CDR2 SVGIG (reference sequence). V was trimmed by 2 bases and J by 5 bases, leaving 9 bases between them. There are 12 residues in the CDR3.

The gene calls are TRBV19 and TRBJ2-3; D is perhaps TRBD2 (7 bases). Trimming took 5 bases from V and 6 from J, leaving 18 bases between them. The CDR3 has 15 amino acids. Germline V CDR1 and CDR2: LNHDA, SQIVND (reference sequence). The CDR3, as DNA: TGTGCCAGTAGTCGGGCGGGGGACATTCCGGATACGCAGTATTTT. Its translation is CASSRAGDIPDTQYF.

V usage is TRBV7-9 and J usage is TRBJ2-4; perhaps TRBD1 as D (6 bases). The germline V and J ends were trimmed by 1 base and 6 bases, with 10 bases remaining between them. The CDR3 runs to 14 residues. CDR1 and CDR2 (germline): SEHNR, FQNEAQ (reference sequence). The CDR3 DNA sequence: TGTGCCAGCAGCTTAGAAGTCAGGGGAAACATTCAGTACTTC. Translated: CASSLEVRGNIQYF.

The rearrangement links TRBV9 to TRBJ1-4; D gene unclear. Germline values: CDR1 SGDLS, CDR2 YYNGEE. Trimming shortened V by 3 bases and J by 0 bases, and 12 bases separated the two germline ends. This CDR3 has 16 amino acids. The CDR3 sequence: CASSAHPGATNEKLFF. CDR3 sequence (DNA): TGTGCCAGCAGCGCCCATCCGGGAGCAACTAATGAAAAACTGTTTTTT.

The CDR3, as DNA: TGCGCCAGCAGCCCGTGGGAGGGGACAGGGGCATCACCCCTCCACTTT. It translates to CASSPWEGTGASPLHF. The chain recombines TRBV4-1 with TRBJ1-6; TRBD1 aligns across 10 bases. Losses at the gene ends were 4 bases for V and 10 bases for J; bases not matched to a gene: 10. CDR3 length: 16 amino acids. In germline, CDR1 is MGHRA, CDR2 YSYEKL.

Only one count was recorded for this clone. V is TRBV7-9 and J is TRBJ2-4; D not resolved. Trimming took 4 bases from V and 2 from J, leaving 9 bases between them. CDR1 and CDR2 (germline): SEHNR, FQNEAQ (reference sequence). The CDR3 length is 14 residues. The CDR3 region is CASSWSDSKNIQYF. In DNA, the CDR3 is TGTGCCAGCAGCTGGAGTGATTCCAAAAACATTCAGTACTTC. Supplemented by reference TRBV7-9 and TRBJ2-4, the full variable domain reads DTGVSQNPRHKITKRGQNVTFRCDPISEHNRLYWYRQTLGQGPEFLTYFQNEAQLEKSRLLSDRFSAERPKGSFSTLEIQRTEQGDSAMYLCASSWSDSKNIQYFGAGTRLSVL.

The chain links TRBV6-6 to TRBJ1-2; D unclear. CDR3 length equals 15 residues. V lost 2 bases to trimming and J lost 5 bases, with 15 bases between them. In germline, CDR1 is MNHNY, CDR2 SVGAGI (reference sequence). The CDR3 region is CASSYAGDLRYGYTF. CDR3 DNA: TGTGCCAGCAGTTACGCCGGCGACCTGAGGTATGGCTACACCTTC.

V usage is TRBV15 and J usage is TRBJ2-1; 11 bases align to TRBD2. V dropped 2 bases and J dropped 14; count of bases not matched to a gene: 8. The germline V gene has CDR1 LNHNV and CDR2 YYDKDF (reference sequence). The CDR3 has 14 amino acids. The CDR3 reads CATSRLTSGDTEFF. The CDR3 DNA sequence: TGTGCCACCAGCAGACTGACTAGCGGGGACACTGAGTTCTTC.

The rearrangement joins TRBV6-5 to TRBJ1-2; 7 nucleotides align to TRBD1. Germline CDR1 reads MNHEY; CDR2 reads SVGAGI. The CDR3 is 13 amino acids. J gave up 9 bases and V 6 bases, and 10 bases lay outside the gene matches. The CDR3 is CASRIYRGGSYTF. Written as DNA, the CDR3 is TGTGCCAGCAGAATCTACAGGGGCGGGAGCTACACCTTC.

The chain carries TRBV3-1 (or the pseudogene TRBV3-2) and TRBJ2-1; D not resolved. The CDR3 contains 15 residues. Trimming took off 1 base at V and 6 bases at J, with 13 bases between the two ends. The germline V gene encodes CDR1 LGHDT and CDR2 YNNKEL (reference sequence). The CDR3 DNA follows: TGTGCCAGCAGCCAAGTGAGAGAAGCTAGCAATGAGCAGTTCTTC. Its protein product is CASSQVREASNEQFF.

In this sample, this clone turned up a few times. CDR3 amino acids: CASSPDRVTEAFF. The CDR3 DNA sequence: TGTGCCAGCTCCCCGGACAGGGTCACTGAAGCTTTCTTT. The chain joins TRBV6-5 to TRBJ1-1, with 8 positions matching TRBD1. Germline V gives CDR1 MNHEY, CDR2 SVGAGI. The length of the CDR3 is 13 residues. V was clipped by 8 bases and J by 4 bases; unmatched bases: 6.

The chain recombines TRBV5-5 with TRBJ1-1; D is uncertain. Germline V gene data show CDR1 as SGHKS and CDR2 as YYEKEE (reference sequence). Trimming pared 4 bases from V and 3 bases from J, leaving 4 bases between. The CDR3 contains 11 residues. The CDR3 spells CASSHYTEAFF. CDR3 bases: TGTGCCAGCAGCCACTACACTGAAGCTTTCTTT.